This T cell receptor beta chain came from a study of metastatic and nonmetastatic thyroid tumors. For the study at large: The authors compared repertoires across blood and tumor or nodule tissue from malignant and benign thyroid patients. Study findings and constraints: Relative to benign nodules, malignant thyroid tumors were reportedly characterized by significantly elevated TCR beta diversity in blood and tumor.

This CDR3 is built from 14 residues. With 5 bases clipped from V and 6 bases from J, the junction kept 6 bases outside the gene matches. Among the patients, none had received any treatment before thyroid surgery. TCRdb re-clonotyped the PCR reads through MiXCR. Of about 20,000 clones in the sample, about 17% were seen once. At least ten counts were recorded for this clone. The antigen is unknown. Other DNA sequences of this sample code for an identical CDR3. Material for sequencing was adjacent normal tissue. The receptor was isolated from a male donor with papillary thyroid cancer or a benign thyroid nodule (not recorded which). Some clones in this sample may be carry-over from other donors' samples. The chain joins TRBV12-3 or TRBV12-4 to TRBJ2-7, with 11 bases fitting TRBD2. The CDR3 region is CASSHSGRGSEQYF. As DNA, the CDR3 is TGTGCCAGCAGTCATAGCGGGAGGGGTAGCGAGCAGTACTTC.